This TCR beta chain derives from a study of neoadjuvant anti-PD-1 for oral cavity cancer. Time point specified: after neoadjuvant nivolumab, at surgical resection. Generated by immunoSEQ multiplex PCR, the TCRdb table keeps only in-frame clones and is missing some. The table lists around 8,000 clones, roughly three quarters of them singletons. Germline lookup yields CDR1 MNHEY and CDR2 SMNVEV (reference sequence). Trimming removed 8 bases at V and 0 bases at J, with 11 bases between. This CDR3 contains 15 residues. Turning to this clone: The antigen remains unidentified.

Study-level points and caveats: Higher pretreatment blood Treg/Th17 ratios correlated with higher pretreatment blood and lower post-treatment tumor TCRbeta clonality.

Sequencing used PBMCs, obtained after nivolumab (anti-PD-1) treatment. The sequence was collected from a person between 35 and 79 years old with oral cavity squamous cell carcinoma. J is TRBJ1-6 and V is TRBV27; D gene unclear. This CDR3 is CASSLEGSYNSPLHF. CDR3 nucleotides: TGTGCCAGCTCGTTGGAGGGCTCCTATAATTCACCCCTCCACTTT.